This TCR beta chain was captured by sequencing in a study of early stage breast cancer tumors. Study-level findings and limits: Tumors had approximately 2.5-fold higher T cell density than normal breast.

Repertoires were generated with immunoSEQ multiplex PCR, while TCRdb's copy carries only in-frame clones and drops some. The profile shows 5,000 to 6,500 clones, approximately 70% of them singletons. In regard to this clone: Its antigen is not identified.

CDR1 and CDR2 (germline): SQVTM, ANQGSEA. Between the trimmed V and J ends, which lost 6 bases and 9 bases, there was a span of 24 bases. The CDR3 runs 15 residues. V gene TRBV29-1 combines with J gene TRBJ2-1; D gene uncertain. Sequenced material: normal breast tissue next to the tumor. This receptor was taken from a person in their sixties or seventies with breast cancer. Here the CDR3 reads CSVPTTARIGSEQFF. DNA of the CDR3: TGCAGCGTCCCAACCACAGCGAGAATTGGTAGTGAGCAGTTCTTC.